This TCR beta chain was retrieved from a study of blood T cell repertoires in COVID-19. The assay was immunoSEQ multiplex PCR, and TCRdb's table has in-frame clones only and misses some. The data contain 120,000 or so clones, 81% of them singletons. The CDR3 is 13 amino acids. V dropped 6 bases and J dropped 2 bases, with 11 bases sitting between them. Looked up from germline, CDR1 is MDHEN and CDR2 is SYDVKM. Sequencing was done on a sample of peripheral blood. The rearrangement joins TRBV28 to TRBJ2-7; D not resolved. This receptor was identified in a man under 40 with COVID-19, enrolled during active disease. The CDR3 loop is CASSTTPTYEQYF. CDR3 bases: TGTGCCAGCAGCACGACACCGACCTACGAGCAGTACTTC.